The 27 T cell receptor beta chains presented below share a single source sample, sequenced in a study of T cell changes during pregnancy in multiple sclerosis. TCRdb's table, derived via immunoSEQ multiplex PCR, lists solely in-frame clones and lacks some. Of approximately 93,000 clones in the sample, more than 85% were seen once. The sample consisted of peripheral blood, taken before pregnancy. The receptors were gathered from a female donor with multiple sclerosis, enrolled in a pregnancy study.

The chain employs TRBV5-1 and TRBJ1-1, with 8 bases fitting TRBD1. Germline V gene lookup returns CDR1 SGHRS and CDR2 YFSETQ. The junction had 10 bases not matched to a gene; V was cut back by 3 bases and J by 0 bases. This CDR3 is 17 amino acids long. CDR3 protein: CASSSWTGHNMNTEAFF. The CDR3 region has the DNA TGCGCCAGCAGCTCGTGGACAGGGCATAATATGAACACTGAAGCTTTCTTT.

The gene calls are TRBV4-1 and TRBJ2-1; tentative D call: TRBD2 (5 bases). This CDR3 comprises 15 residues. Germline V CDR1 and CDR2: MGHRA, YSYEKL. The V and J ends lost 2 bases and 8 bases respectively, with 16 bases between them. CDR3 residues: CASSQSSSRSDEQFF. The CDR3 coding sequence is TGCGCCAGCAGCCAATCTAGCTCCCGGAGCGATGAGCAGTTCTTC.

This clone was observed a handful of times. The chain has TRBV18 and TRBJ1-2; D is undetermined. The CDR3 contains 11 residues. Germline CDR1 and CDR2: KGHSH and LQKENI. V lost 3 bases to trimming and J lost 8 bases, with 7 bases between them. The DNA for the CDR3 is TGTGCCAGCTCACCCGCTGAGGGCTACACCTTC. Translation: CASSPAEGYTF.

The CDR3 DNA is TGTGCCAGCTCACTACGACTAGCGGGGGAAACCTACGAGCAGTACTTC. It codes for CASSLRLAGETYEQYF. This chain joins TRBV18 and TRBJ2-7; the match to TRBD2 covers 12 bases. The V gene's germline CDR1 is KGHSH and CDR2 LQKENI. The CDR3 contains 16 residues. Trimming at V came to 4 bases and at J to 2 bases, leaving 6 bases not matched to a gene.

This chain connects TRBV27 to TRBJ1-2, with D unresolved. The CDR3 totals 15 residues. Trimming shortened V by 5 bases and J by 4 bases, and 17 bases separated the two germline ends. CDR1 and CDR2 from the germline V gene are MNHEY and SMNVEV (reference sequence). CDR3 coding DNA: TGTGCCAGCAGTGCGAGGAGGGAGTCTGGCTATGGCTACACCTTC. The encoded protein is CASSARRESGYGYTF.

This clone turned up a few times. This chain uses TRBV7-8 with TRBJ1-5; 7 bases are shared with TRBD1. This CDR3 has 14 residues. In germline, CDR1 is SGHVS, CDR2 FQNEAQ. J was trimmed by 4 bases and V by 5 bases; bases with no gene match: 5. CDR3 in amino acids: CASSHGQVNQPQHF. In DNA, the CDR3 is TGTGCCAGCAGCCACGGACAGGTAAATCAGCCCCAGCATTTT.

The rearrangement links TRBV19 to TRBJ1-2; 12 bases are a match to TRBD1. Germline-derived CDR1 and CDR2 are LNHDA and SQIVND (reference sequence). The V segment lost 6 bases and the J segment 4 bases; nucleotides outside the gene matches: 21. CDR3 length equals 20 residues. The CDR3 sequence: CASSSGGGRDRGQMGYGYTF. The CDR3 nucleotides read TGTGCCAGTAGCTCCGGGGGAGGTCGGGACAGGGGGCAAATGGGCTATGGCTACACCTTC.

The chain recombines TRBV6-1 with TRBJ2-3; the match to TRBD2 covers 8 bases. CDR3 size: 14 residues. Germline-derived CDR1 and CDR2 are MNHNS and SASEGT. The trim removed 6 bases at V and 0 bases at J, leaving 2 bases unmatched. The CDR3 protein is CASRAGGSTDTQYF. CDR3 DNA sequence: TGTGCCAGCAGGGCGGGGGGTAGCACAGATACGCAGTATTTT.

V and J are TRBV15 and TRBJ2-7, with D perhaps matching TRBD1 (5 bases). V lost 0 bases to trimming and J lost 3 bases, with 12 bases between them. The germline V gene has CDR1 LNHNV and CDR2 YYDKDF (reference sequence). CDR3 length: 15 amino acids. CDR3 protein: CATSRERQGFYEQYF. The CDR3 DNA sequence: TGTGCCACCAGCAGAGAGAGGCAGGGTTTCTACGAGCAGTACTTC.

The chain recombines TRBV5-4 with TRBJ2-7; D unclear. The CDR3 spans 14 residues. Germline V lookup: CDR1 SGHNT, CDR2 YYREEE (reference sequence). Trimming left V 0 bases short and J 1 base short, with 8 bases between. The CDR3 loop reads CASSLDPGSYEQYF. The DNA of the CDR3 is TGTGCCAGCAGCTTGGATCCCGGGTCCTACGAGCAGTACTTC.

The chain is built from TRBV7-8 and TRBJ1-2; weak D call: TRBD1 (5 bases). The CDR3 totals 16 residues. The V and J ends lost 1 base and 4 bases respectively, with 16 bases between them. CDR1 is SGHVS, CDR2 FQNEAQ, per germline. The CDR3 region has the DNA TGTGCCAGCAGCTTAGATAGGCAGGGACTTTTCTATGGCTACACCTTC. Translated: CASSLDRQGLFYGYTF.

Written as DNA, the CDR3 is TGTGCCAGCAGTTGGGGACAGACCTACGAGCAGTACTTC. This translates into CASSWGQTYEQYF. J is TRBJ2-7 and V is TRBV27; 7 bases match TRBD1. With 4 bases clipped from V and 2 bases from J, the junction kept 2 bases outside the gene matches. The germline V gene encodes CDR1 MNHEY and CDR2 SMNVEV (reference sequence). The CDR3 consists of 13 residues.

V usage is TRBV28 and J usage is TRBJ1-2, with 8 bases matching TRBD1. V was clipped by 3 bases and J by 6 bases; unmatched bases: 3. This CDR3 has 13 residues. Germline CDR1 MDHEN, CDR2 SYDVKM. The CDR3 nucleotides read TGTGCCAGCAGTTTCCGACAGGGGCATGGCTACACCTTC. Encoded protein: CASSFRQGHGYTF.

The chain is built from TRBV29-1 and TRBJ1-2; the D gene is possibly TRBD1 (6 bases). Germline V gene data show CDR1 as SQVTM and CDR2 as ANQGSEA. This CDR3 region has 14 residues. V lost 4 bases to trimming and J lost 8 bases, with 20 bases between them. The CDR3 reads CSVGGLGDLRGYTF. The DNA of the CDR3 is TGCAGCGTTGGGGGGCTGGGAGACCTACGAGGCTACACCTTC.

This clone was detected only once. The J gene is TRBJ1-2, the V gene TRBV5-1, with 11 bases that match TRBD1. The CDR3 has 18 residues. J lost 4 bases, V lost 2 bases, and 13 bases had no gene match. Germline CDR1 and CDR2: SGHRS and YFSETQ. This CDR3 reads CASSFGQGAQPFAYGYTF. For the CDR3, the DNA is TGCGCCAGCAGCTTCGGACAGGGGGCGCAACCTTTCGCCTATGGCTACACCTTC.

This chain connects TRBV19 to TRBJ1-2; TRBD1 aligns across 7 bases. The CDR3 sequence is 15 residues long. Germline-derived CDR1 and CDR2 are LNHDA and SQIVND (reference sequence). J was trimmed by 4 bases and V by 1 base; bases with no gene match: 6. The chain's CDR3 is CASSIGGGEGYGYTF. CDR3 DNA: TGTGCCAGTAGTATAGGAGGGGGCGAAGGCTATGGCTACACCTTC.

This clone appeared a single time. This chain uses TRBV4-1 with TRBJ1-1; a possible D gene is TRBD1 (5 bases). The V end lost 4 bases, the J end lost 8 bases, and 11 bases lay between the germline ends. Germline CDR1 and CDR2: MGHRA and YSYEKL. This CDR3 comprises 12 residues. The CDR3 DNA reads as TGCGCCAGCAGCCCCGGCGGGGCGGAAGCTTTCTTT. This encodes CASSPGGAEAFF.

V is TRBV7-2 and J is TRBJ2-1; 11 bases agree with TRBD2. The J segment lost 6 bases and the V segment lost 4 bases, leaving 5 bases of the junction unmatched. Germline V lookup: CDR1 SGHTA, CDR2 FQGNSA. The CDR3 is made up of 15 amino acids. CDR3 DNA: TGTGCCAGCAGCTCCGGACTAGCGGGCCCCAATGAGCAGTTCTTC. It is translated as CASSSGLAGPNEQFF.

The V and J genes are TRBV5-4 and TRBJ1-2; D may be TRBD1 (5 bases). The length of the CDR3 is 16 residues. CDR1 SGHNT and CDR2 YYREEE come from the germline V gene (reference sequence). Between the trimmed V and J ends, which lost 4 bases and 3 bases, there was a span of 19 bases. The CDR3 DNA sequence: TGTGCCAGCAGCCCACCCCTTGGAGGGGTGGACTATGGCTACACCTTC. Its protein is CASSPPLGGVDYGYTF.

The gene calls are TRBV2 and TRBJ2-3; possibly TRBD1 for D (6 bases). CDR1 and CDR2 from the germline V gene are SNHLY and FYNNEI. The CDR3 is made up of 14 amino acids. Trimming removed 8 bases at V and 1 base at J, with 13 bases between. The CDR3 spells CASVSRGRTDTQYF. DNA of the CDR3: TGTGCCAGCGTTTCCAGGGGCCGCACAGATACGCAGTATTTT.

Remarks on this clone: A read error is possible here, since a much larger clone lies one base away. This chain joins TRBV9 and TRBJ2-1; D might be TRBD1 (5 bases). This CDR3 has 14 residues. The germline CDR1 and CDR2 sequences are SGDLS and YYNGEE. As DNA, the CDR3 is TGTGCCAACAGCGTAGCTTACAGGAACAATGAGCAGTTCTTC. Translation gives CANSVAYRNNEQFF.

The chain combines TRBV18 with TRBJ1-2; 7 bases map to TRBD1. There are 15 residues in the CDR3. Germline-derived CDR1 and CDR2 are KGHSH and LQKENI. The J segment lost 0 bases and the V segment lost 2 bases, leaving 3 bases of the junction unmatched. CDR3 residues: CASSPLQGTNYGYTF. CDR3 sequence (DNA): TGTGCCAGCTCACCATTACAGGGGACTAACTATGGCTACACCTTC.

This clone was seen a few times. The chain couples TRBV10-3 to TRBJ1-1; the D is unclear. The CDR3 covers 12 residues. V lost 7 bases and J lost 8, with 14 bases in between. CDR1 and CDR2 (germline): ENHRY, SYGVKD. Here the CDR3 DNA reads TGTGCCATCACCTCGGGAGGATCCGAAGCTTTCTTT. Translating it yields CAITSGGSEAFF.

J is TRBJ1-1 and V is TRBV6-1, with D perhaps TRBD1 (5 bases). The CDR3 runs 11 residues. Per the germline V gene, CDR1 is MNHNS and CDR2 is SASEGT. V lost 5 bases, J lost 7 bases, and 8 bases lay in between. As DNA, the CDR3 is TGTGCCAGCAGTCCTACAGGTGAAGCTTTCTTT. Its translation is CASSPTGEAFF.

The rearrangement uses TRBV19 and TRBJ2-7; 7 bases map to TRBD2. V trimming: 1 base; J trimming: 3 bases; junction bases outside the gene matches: 3. The V gene's germline CDR1 is LNHDA and CDR2 SQIVND (reference sequence). The CDR3 length is 14 residues. The CDR3 region is CASSIAGTNYEQYF. In DNA, the CDR3 is TGTGCCAGTAGTATAGCAGGGACTAACTACGAGCAGTACTTC.

The CDR3 is CASSSLGQSSGNTIYF. CDR3 DNA sequence: TGTGCCAGCAGTTCGCTGGGACAGTCCTCTGGAAACACCATATATTTT. The genes are TRBV28 and TRBJ1-3; 7 bases align to TRBD1. The V gene end was trimmed by 4 bases and the J gene end by 0 bases; junction bases not matched to a gene: 6. The CDR3 has 16 residues. The germline V gene encodes CDR1 MDHEN and CDR2 SYDVKM. Full variable domain (missing parts from reference TRBV28 and TRBJ1-3): DVKVTQSSRYLVKRTGEKVFLECVQDMDHENMFWYRQDPGLGLRLIYFSYDVKMKEKGDIPEGYSVSREKKERFSLILESASTNQTSMYLCASSSLGQSSGNTIYFGEGSWLTVV.

The gene calls are TRBV2 and TRBJ1-5; D is possibly TRBD1 (5 bases). V lost 7 bases to trimming and J lost 4 bases, with 11 bases between them. The germline gives CDR1 SNHLY, CDR2 FYNNEI. The CDR3 has 13 amino acids. The CDR3 is CASTTVDNQPQHF. The CDR3 DNA reads as TGTGCCAGCACGACAGTGGATAATCAGCCCCAGCATTTT.